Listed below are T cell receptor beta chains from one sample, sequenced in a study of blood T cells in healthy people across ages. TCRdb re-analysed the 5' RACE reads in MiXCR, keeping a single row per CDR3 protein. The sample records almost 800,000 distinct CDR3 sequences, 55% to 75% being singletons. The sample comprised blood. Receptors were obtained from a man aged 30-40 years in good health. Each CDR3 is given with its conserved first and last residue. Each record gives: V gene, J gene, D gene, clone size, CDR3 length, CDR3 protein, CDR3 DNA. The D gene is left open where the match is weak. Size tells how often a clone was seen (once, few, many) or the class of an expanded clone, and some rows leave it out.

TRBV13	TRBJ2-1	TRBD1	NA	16	CASSATGQGVSGEQFF	TGTGCCAGCAGCGCAACGGGACAGGGGGTTTCAGGGGAGCAGTTCTTC
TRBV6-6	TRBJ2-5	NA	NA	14	CASRIAQRGNEQYF	TGTGCCAGCAGAATAGCCCAACGGGGGAATGAGCAGTACTTC
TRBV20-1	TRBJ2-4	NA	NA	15	CSARGGAVAKNIQYF	TGCAGTGCTAGAGGAGGGGCGGTAGCCAAAAACATTCAGTACTTC
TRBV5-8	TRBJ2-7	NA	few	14	CASSSLGGNYEQYF	TGTGCCAGCAGCTCCCTGGGGGGAAACTATGAGCAGTACTTC
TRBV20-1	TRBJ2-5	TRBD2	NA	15	CSASDLGGGQETQYF	TGCAGTGCTAGTGATTTGGGCGGGGGACAAGAGACCCAGTACTTC
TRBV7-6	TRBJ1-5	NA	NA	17	CASSLGPFGGSNQPQHF	TGTGCCAGCAGCTTAGGGCCTTTCGGGGGTAGCAATCAGCCCCAGCATTTT
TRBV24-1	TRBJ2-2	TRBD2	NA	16	CATSDPTSLVSGELFF	TGTGCCACCAGTGATCCGACTAGCTTGGTATCCGGGGAGCTGTTTTTT
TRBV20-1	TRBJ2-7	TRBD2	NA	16	CSAVEWLAGGLNEQYF	TGCAGTGCTGTCGAGTGGCTAGCGGGGGGGCTCAACGAGCAGTACTTC
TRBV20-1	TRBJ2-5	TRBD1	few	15	CSARDLQGQGETQYF	TGCAGTGCTAGAGATCTCCAAGGACAGGGAGAGACCCAGTACTTC
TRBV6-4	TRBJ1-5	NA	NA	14	CASSPEQGSQPQHF	TGTGCCAGCAGTCCCGAGCAGGGATCGCAGCCCCAGCATTTT